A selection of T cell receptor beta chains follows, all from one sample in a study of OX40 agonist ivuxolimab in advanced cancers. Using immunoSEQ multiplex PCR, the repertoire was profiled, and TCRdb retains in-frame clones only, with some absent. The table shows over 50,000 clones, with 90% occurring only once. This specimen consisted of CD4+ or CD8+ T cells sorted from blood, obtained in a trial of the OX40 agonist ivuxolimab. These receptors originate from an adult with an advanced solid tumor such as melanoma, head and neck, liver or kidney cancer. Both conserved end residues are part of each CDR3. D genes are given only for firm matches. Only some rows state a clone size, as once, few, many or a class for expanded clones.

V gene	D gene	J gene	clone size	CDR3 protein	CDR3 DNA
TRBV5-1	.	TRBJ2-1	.	CASSLEEGANEQFF	TGCGCCAGCAGCTTGGAGGAGGGGGCCAATGAGCAGTTCTTC
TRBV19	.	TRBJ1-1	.	CASSIETRRGNTEAFF	TGTGCCAGTAGTATAGAGACAAGAAGGGGAAACACTGAAGCTTTCTTT
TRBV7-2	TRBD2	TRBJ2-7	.	CASSPEGLGLYEQYF	TGTGCCAGCAGCCCGGAAGGACTAGGTTTGTACGAGCAGTACTTC
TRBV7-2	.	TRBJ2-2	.	CASSEAGLAGTGELFF	TGTGCCAGCAGTGAAGCTGGGTTGGCGGGTACCGGGGAGCTGTTTTTT
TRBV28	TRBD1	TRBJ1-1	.	CASGTGGRNTEAFF	TGTGCCAGCGGCACAGGGGGAAGGAACACTGAAGCTTTCTTT
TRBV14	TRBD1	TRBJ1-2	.	CASSQDDVGGSYGYTF	TGTGCCAGCAGCCAAGATGACGTAGGGGGCAGCTATGGCTACACCTTC
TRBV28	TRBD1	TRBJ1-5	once	CASRGQFQPQHF	TGTGCCAGCAGGGGACAGTTTCAGCCCCAGCATTTT
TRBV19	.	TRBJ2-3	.	CASSTGEGTTDTQYF	TGTGCCAGTAGTACAGGGGAGGGGACCACAGATACGCAGTATTTT
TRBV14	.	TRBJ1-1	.	CASSTLGVLNTEAFF	TGTGCCAGCAGCACCCTAGGGGTCCTCAACACTGAAGCTTTCTTT
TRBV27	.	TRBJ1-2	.	CASSLAGGSYYGYTF	TGTGCCAGCAGTTTAGCTGGTGGGTCTTACTATGGCTACACCTTC
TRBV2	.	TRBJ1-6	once	CATAFSSYNSPLHF	TGTGCCACCGCCTTCAGCTCCTATAATTCACCCCTCCACTTT
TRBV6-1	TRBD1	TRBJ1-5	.	CASSGRGWEQPQHF	TGTGCCAGCAGTGGCAGGGGGTGGGAACAGCCCCAGCATTTT
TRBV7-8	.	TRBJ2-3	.	CASSLRTGDTGVTQYF	TGTGCCAGCAGCCTCAGAACGGGAGATACTGGGGTTACGCAGTATTTT
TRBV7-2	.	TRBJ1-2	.	CASSLSRDYGYTF	TGTGCCAGCAGCTTAAGCAGGGACTATGGCTACACCTTC
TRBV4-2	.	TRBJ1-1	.	CASSPYEGNTEAFF	TGTGCCAGCAGCCCGTACGAGGGGAACACTGAAGCTTTCTTT
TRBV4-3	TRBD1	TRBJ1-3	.	CASSQDAPTGVLSGNTIYF	TGCGCCAGCAGCCAAGATGCTCCGACAGGGGTTCTCTCTGGAAACACCATATATTTT
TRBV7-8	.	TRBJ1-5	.	CASSLAGAASNQPQHF	TGTGCCAGCAGCTTAGCTGGGGCCGCTAGCAATCAGCCCCAGCATTTT
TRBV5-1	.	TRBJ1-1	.	CASSLVDGFTEAFF	TGCGCCAGCAGCTTGGTCGACGGGTTCACTGAAGCTTTCTTT
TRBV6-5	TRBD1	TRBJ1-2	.	CASSEPGGYGYTF	TGTGCCAGCAGTGAACCAGGGGGCTATGGCTACACCTTC
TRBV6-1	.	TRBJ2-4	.	CASWAGISIQYF	TGTGCCAGCTGGGCAGGGATAAGCATTCAGTACTTC
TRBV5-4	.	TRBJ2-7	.	CASSSALGAGPSYEQYF	TGTGCCAGCAGTTCCGCTTTGGGGGCGGGGCCTTCCTACGAGCAGTACTTC
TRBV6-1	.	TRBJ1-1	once	CASRLGRNTEAFF	TGTGCCAGCCGCCTCGGGAGGAACACTGAAGCTTTCTTT
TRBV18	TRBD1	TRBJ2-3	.	CASSPTGQSTDTQYF	TGTGCCAGCTCACCCACGGGACAGAGCACAGATACGCAGTATTTT
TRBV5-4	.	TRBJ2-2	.	CASRMRNTGELFF	TGTGCCAGCAGGATGCGGAACACCGGGGAGCTGTTTTTT
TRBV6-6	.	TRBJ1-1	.	CASSYRGTSNTEAFF	TGTGCCAGCAGCTACAGAGGGACATCGAACACTGAAGCTTTCTTT
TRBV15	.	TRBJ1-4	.	CAIREGTLVTNEKLFF	TGTGCCATCCGGGAGGGGACTCTGGTGACTAATGAAAAACTGTTTTTT
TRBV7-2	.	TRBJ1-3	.	CASSRRTVSGNTIYF	TGTGCCAGCAGTAGAAGGACAGTCTCTGGAAACACCATATATTTT
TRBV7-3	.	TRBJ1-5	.	CASSLTTGNQPQHF	TGTGCCAGCAGCTTAACGACAGGCAATCAGCCCCAGCATTTT
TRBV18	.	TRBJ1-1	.	CASSPMATEAFF	TGTGCCAGCTCACCAATGGCGACTGAAGCTTTCTTT
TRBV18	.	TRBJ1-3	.	CASSPPWGRGNTIYF	TGTGCCAGCTCACCACCTTGGGGCAGGGGAAACACCATATATTTT
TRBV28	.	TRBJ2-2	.	CASTRGPTGELFF	TGTGCCAGCACAAGGGGACCCACCGGGGAGCTGTTTTTT
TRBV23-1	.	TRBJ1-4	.	CTHHRARGGLDEKLFF	TGCACCCACCATCGGGCGCGGGGAGGGTTAGATGAAAAACTGTTTTTT
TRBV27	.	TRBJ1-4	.	CASRGLTNEKLFF	TGTGCCAGCAGAGGACTAACTAATGAAAAACTGTTTTTT
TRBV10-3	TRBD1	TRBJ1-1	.	CAISPGGVNTEAFF	TGTGCCATCAGCCCAGGGGGGGTGAACACTGAAGCTTTCTTT
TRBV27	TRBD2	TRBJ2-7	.	CASSLSIAGGTYEQYF	TGTGCCAGCAGTTTATCGATAGCGGGGGGGACCTACGAGCAGTACTTC
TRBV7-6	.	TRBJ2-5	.	CASSPKTSQETQYF	TGTGCCAGCAGCCCTAAAACCTCCCAAGAGACCCAGTACTTC
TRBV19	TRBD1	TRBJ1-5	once	CASSQGAGNQPQHF	TGTGCCAGTAGTCAGGGGGCAGGCAATCAGCCCCAGCATTTT
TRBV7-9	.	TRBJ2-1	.	CASSLDRASYNEQFF	TGTGCCAGCAGCTTAGACAGGGCCTCCTACAATGAGCAGTTCTTC
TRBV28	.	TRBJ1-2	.	CASSGSPPFDYTF	TGTGCCAGTTCAGGGAGCCCACCTTTTGACTACACCTTC
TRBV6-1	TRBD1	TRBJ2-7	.	CASRVQGYEQYF	TGTGCCAGCAGAGTACAGGGGTACGAGCAGTACTTC
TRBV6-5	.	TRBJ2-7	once	CATSHSYEQYF	TGTGCCACTTCACACTCCTACGAGCAGTACTTC
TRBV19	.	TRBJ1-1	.	CASSIRGQDTEAFF	TGTGCCAGTAGTATTCGGGGGCAGGACACTGAAGCTTTCTTT
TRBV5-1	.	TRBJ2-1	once	CASSPDVPSASFYNEQFF	TGCGCCAGCAGCCCGGACGTGCCTAGCGCATCCTTTTACAATGAGCAGTTCTTC
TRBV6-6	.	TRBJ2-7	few	CASSSLDASSYEQYF	TGTGCCAGCAGTTCCCTAGACGCAAGCTCCTACGAGCAGTACTTC
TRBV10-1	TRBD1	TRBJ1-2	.	CASSLDRVDGYTF	TGCGCCAGCAGTCTGGACAGGGTGGATGGCTACACCTTC
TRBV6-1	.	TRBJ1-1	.	CASSEAGGADTEAFF	TGTGCCAGCAGTGAAGCCGGGGGGGCGGACACTGAAGCTTTCTTT
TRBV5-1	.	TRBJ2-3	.	CASSVVVAPDTQYF	TGCGCCAGCAGCGTCGTAGTGGCACCAGATACGCAGTATTTT
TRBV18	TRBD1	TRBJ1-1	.	CASSQGQANTEAFF	TGTGCCAGCTCCCAAGGACAGGCTAACACTGAAGCTTTCTTT
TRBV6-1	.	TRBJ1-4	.	CASSEARPEKLFF	TGTGCCAGCAGTGAAGCGCGCCCTGAAAAACTGTTTTTT